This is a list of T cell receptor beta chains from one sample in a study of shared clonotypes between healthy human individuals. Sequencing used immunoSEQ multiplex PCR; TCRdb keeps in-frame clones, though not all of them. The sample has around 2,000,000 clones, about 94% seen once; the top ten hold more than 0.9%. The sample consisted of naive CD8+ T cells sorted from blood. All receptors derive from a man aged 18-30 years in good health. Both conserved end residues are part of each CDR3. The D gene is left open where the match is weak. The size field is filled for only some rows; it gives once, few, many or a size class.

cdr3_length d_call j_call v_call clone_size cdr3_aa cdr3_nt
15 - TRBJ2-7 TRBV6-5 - CASRSGTSGAYEQYF TGTGCCAGCAGATCCGGGACGTCGGGAGCCTACGAGCAGTACTTC
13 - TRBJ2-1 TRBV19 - CASSISASSEQFF TGTGCCAGTAGTATATCCGCTAGCAGTGAGCAGTTCTTC
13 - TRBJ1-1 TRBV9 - CASSVEGHTEAFF TGTGCCAGCAGCGTAGAGGGACACACTGAAGCTTTCTTT
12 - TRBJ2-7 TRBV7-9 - CASSLAKHEQYF TGTGCCAGCAGCTTAGCGAAACACGAGCAGTACTTC
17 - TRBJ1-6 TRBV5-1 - CASSLPEAGARGTPLHF TGCGCCAGCAGCTTGCCAGAAGCGGGGGCCCGGGGGACACCCCTCCACTTT
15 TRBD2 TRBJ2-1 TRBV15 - CATSRVSGSANEQFF TGTGCCACCAGCAGAGTTAGCGGGAGCGCCAATGAGCAGTTCTTC
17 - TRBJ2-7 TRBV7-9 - CASSAGTGIGIPYEQYF TGTGCCAGCAGCGCCGGGACGGGGATCGGGATTCCCTACGAGCAGTACTTC
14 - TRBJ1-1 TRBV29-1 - CSVSGTPRGTEAFF TGCAGCGTCTCCGGGACCCCCAGGGGCACTGAAGCTTTCTTT
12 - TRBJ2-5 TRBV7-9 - CASSLFTETQYF TGTGCCAGCAGCTTATTTACAGAGACCCAGTACTTC
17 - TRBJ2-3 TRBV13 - CASSPSGSGPSTDTQYF TGTGCCAGCAGCCCCTCGGGTAGCGGCCCTAGCACAGATACGCAGTATTTT
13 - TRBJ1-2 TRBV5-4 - CASSSGTNYGYTF TGTGCCAGCAGCTCCGGGACGAACTATGGCTACACCTTC
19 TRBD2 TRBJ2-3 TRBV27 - CASSLILAGSGSNTDTQYF TGTGCCAGCAGTTTGATTCTAGCGGGGTCTGGGTCAAATACAGATACGCAGTATTTT
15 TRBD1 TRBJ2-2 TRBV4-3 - CASSQDRGNTGELFF TGCGCCAGCAGCCAGGACAGGGGTAACACCGGGGAGCTGTTTTTT
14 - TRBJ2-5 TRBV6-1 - CASSEYWVQETQYF TGTGCCAGCAGTGAATACTGGGTCCAAGAGACCCAGTACTTC
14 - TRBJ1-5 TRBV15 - CATSRDPLNQPQHF TGTGCCACCAGCAGAGACCCCCTCAATCAGCCCCAGCATTTT
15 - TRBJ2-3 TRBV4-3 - CASSQGDGITDTQYF TGCGCCAGCAGCCAAGGGGACGGGATCACAGATACGCAGTATTTT
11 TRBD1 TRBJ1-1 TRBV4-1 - CASRRDSQAFF TGCGCCAGCAGAAGGGACAGTCAAGCTTTCTTT
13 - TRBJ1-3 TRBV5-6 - CASSLYSGNTIYF TGTGCCAGCAGCTTGTACTCTGGAAACACCATATATTTT
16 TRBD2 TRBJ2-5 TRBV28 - CASSWIAGGLQETQYF TGTGCCAGCAGTTGGATAGCGGGGGGGCTCCAAGAGACCCAGTACTTC
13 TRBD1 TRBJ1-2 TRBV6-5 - CASSPGQINGYTF TGTGCCAGCAGCCCGGGACAGATTAATGGCTACACCTTC
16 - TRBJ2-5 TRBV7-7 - CASSLGHNAVQETQYF TGTGCTAGCAGCTTGGGTCACAACGCCGTCCAAGAGACCCAGTACTTC
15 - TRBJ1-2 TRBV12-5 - CASGFGWWRKSGYTF TGTGCTAGTGGTTTCGGGTGGTGGAGGAAAAGTGGCTACACCTTC
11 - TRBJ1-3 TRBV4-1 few CASSLGNTIYF TGCGCCAGCAGCCTGGGAAACACCATATATTTT
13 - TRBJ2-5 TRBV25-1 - CASSDREQETQYF TGTGCCAGCAGTGACAGGGAGCAAGAGACCCAGTACTTC
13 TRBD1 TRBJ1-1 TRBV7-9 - CASTGQGNTEAFF TGTGCCAGCACCGGACAGGGGAACACTGAAGCTTTCTTT
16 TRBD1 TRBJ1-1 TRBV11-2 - CASSFTGGWGDTEAFF TGTGCCAGCAGCTTCACAGGGGGCTGGGGGGACACTGAAGCTTTCTTT
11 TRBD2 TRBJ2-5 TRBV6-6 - CAMLGGETQYF TGTGCCATGCTCGGGGGGGAGACCCAGTACTTC
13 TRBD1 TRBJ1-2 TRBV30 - CAPGTGRNYGYTF TGTGCCCCCGGGACAGGGAGGAACTATGGCTACACCTTC
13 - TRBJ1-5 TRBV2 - CAISRGPDQPQHF TGTGCCATCTCCCGAGGGCCGGATCAGCCCCAGCATTTT
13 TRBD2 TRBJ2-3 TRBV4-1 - CASSSGGADTQYF TGCGCCAGCAGTAGCGGGGGGGCAGATACGCAGTATTTT
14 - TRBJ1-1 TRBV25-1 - CASTSPGVNTEAFF TGTGCCAGCACCTCCCCCGGAGTAAACACTGAAGCTTTCTTT
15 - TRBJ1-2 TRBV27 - CASSSLGPRNYGYTF TGTGCCAGCAGTTCGTTGGGACCGCGGAACTATGGCTACACCTTC
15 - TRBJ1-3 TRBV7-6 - CASSSDGSSGNTIYF TGTGCCAGCAGTTCGGACGGTAGCTCTGGAAACACCATATATTTT
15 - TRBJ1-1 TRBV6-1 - CASSEVGILNTEAFF TGTGCCAGCAGTGAAGTCGGGATTTTGAACACTGAAGCTTTCTTT
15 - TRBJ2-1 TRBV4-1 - CASSLRLDSYNEQFF TGCGCCAGCAGCCTCCGACTAGACTCCTACAATGAGCAGTTCTTC
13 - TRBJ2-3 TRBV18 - CASSPPLGDTQYF TGTGCCAGCTCACCACCTTTGGGTGATACGCAGTATTTT
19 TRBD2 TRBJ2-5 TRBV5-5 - CASSLLGRLAGGQSETQYF TGTGCCAGCAGCTTACTGGGTAGACTAGCGGGGGGTCAATCGGAGACCCAGTACTTC
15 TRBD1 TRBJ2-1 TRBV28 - CASSWPGQGIHEQFF TGTGCCAGCAGCTGGCCGGGACAGGGGATACATGAGCAGTTCTTC
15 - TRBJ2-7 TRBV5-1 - CASRMEELGEYEQYF TGCGCCAGCAGAATGGAAGAACTGGGAGAGTACGAGCAGTACTTC
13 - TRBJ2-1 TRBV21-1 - CASRSGVYNEQFF TGTGCCAGCCGGTCGGGAGTCTACAATGAGCAGTTCTTC
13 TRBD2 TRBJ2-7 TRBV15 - CATGWTSGYEQYF TGTGCCACCGGCTGGACTAGCGGCTACGAGCAGTACTTC
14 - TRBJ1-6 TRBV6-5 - CASSPGEGTPPLHF TGTGCCAGCAGCCCCGGGGAGGGGACCCCACCCCTCCACTTT
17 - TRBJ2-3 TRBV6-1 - CASSEARWTDTWDTQYF TGTGCCAGCAGTGAAGCGCGTTGGACAGACACCTGGGATACGCAGTATTTT
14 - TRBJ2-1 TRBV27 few CASSRTVSYNEQFF TGTGCCAGCAGTCGGACAGTCTCCTACAATGAGCAGTTCTTC
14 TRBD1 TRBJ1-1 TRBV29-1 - CSVETGKGDTEAFF TGCAGCGTTGAGACAGGGAAGGGAGACACTGAAGCTTTCTTT